These 20 T cell receptor beta chains came from one sample sequenced in a study of CD8 T cells in ankylosing spondylitis. TCRdb re-derived calls from the 5' RACE reads in MiXCR, one entry per CDR3 protein. There are a few hundred thousand distinct CDR3 sequences in the sample; 20% to 30% occur only once, and around 0.58% lies in the top ten. Specimen: blood, either unsorted or a sorted T cell fraction (not recorded which). The source is a male donor with ankylosing spondylitis or in good health (not recorded which).

This clonotype has just a few counts. The chain is built from TRBV20-1 and TRBJ2-5; D may be TRBD1 (6 bases). The CDR3 totals 13 residues. The V end was cut by 5 bases, the J end by 2 bases, with 12 bases between. Germline CDR1 reads DFQATT; CDR2 reads SNEGSKA (reference sequence). CDR3 DNA sequence: TGCAGTGCTGTCCGGGACATTCAAGAGACCCAGTACTTC. Translation: CSAVRDIQETQYF.

The V call is TRBV7-9, the J call TRBJ2-2, with D perhaps TRBD1 (6 bases). V lost 5 bases, J lost 2 bases, and 15 bases lay in between. This CDR3 contains 16 residues. Germline CDR1 SEHNR, CDR2 FQNEAQ (reference sequence). CDR3 region: CASSRRAGANTGELFF. The CDR3 DNA is TGTGCCAGCAGCAGAAGGGCAGGGGCAAACACCGGGGAGCTGTTTTTT.

This clonotype came up many times. This chain links TRBV29-1 with TRBJ1-2; maybe TRBD1 (6 bases). Germline lookup yields CDR1 SQVTM and CDR2 ANQGSEA. This CDR3 contains 11 residues. Trimming pared 7 bases from V and 6 bases from J, leaving 12 bases between. The chain's CDR3 is CSARTENGYTF. CDR3 nucleotides: TGCAGCGCAAGGACAGAGAATGGCTACACCTTC.

This clonotype has a count of ten or more. The chain joins TRBV12-3 or TRBV12-4 to TRBJ2-5; D remains ambiguous. The CDR3 totals 13 residues. V was pared by 4 bases and J by 4 bases, with 10 bases between. The CDR3 here is CASSSEVLETQYF. CDR3 coding DNA: TGTGCCAGCAGTTCCGAAGTTCTAGAGACCCAGTACTTC.

This chain joins TRBV13 and TRBJ2-2; 8 nucleotides agree with TRBD2. Germline V gene lookup returns CDR1 PRHDT and CDR2 FYEKMQ (reference sequence). The J segment lost 6 bases and the V segment lost 6 bases, leaving 6 bases of the junction unmatched. The CDR3 length is 14 residues. The CDR3 coding sequence is TGTGCCAGCAGGACGGGACTAGGCCCCGGGGAGCTGTTTTTT. As protein: CASRTGLGPGELFF.

V gene TRBV7-2 combines with J gene TRBJ2-3; no clear D. There are 13 residues in the CDR3. Between the trimmed V and J ends, which lost 5 bases and 2 bases, there was a span of 8 bases. Germline V gene data show CDR1 as SGHTA and CDR2 as FQGNSA. In DNA form, the CDR3 reads TGTGCCAGCAGCAAGACGGTCACAGATACGCAGTATTTT. Translation: CASSKTVTDTQYF.

This clonotype was seen many times. The chain is built from TRBV20-1 and TRBJ2-1; weak D call: TRBD2 (5 bases). This CDR3 contains 11 residues. CDR1 is DFQATT, CDR2 SNEGSKA, per germline (reference sequence). Trimming took off 0 bases at V and 10 bases at J, with 7 bases between the two ends. DNA of the CDR3: TGCAGTGCTAGAGACTGGGAGGAGCAGTTCTTC. The encoded protein is CSARDWEEQFF.

In its sample, this clonotype was seen many times. The V gene is TRBV7-6, the J gene TRBJ2-2; no definite D call. V gave up 0 bases and J gave up 7 bases, with 6 bases separating them. CDR1 SGHVS and CDR2 FNYEAQ come from the germline V gene. There are 13 residues in the CDR3. The CDR3: CASSLALVGELFF. The CDR3 DNA reads TGTGCCAGCAGCTTAGCGCTTGTCGGGGAGCTGTTTTTT.

This rearrangement joins TRBV9 to TRBJ2-2; D not resolved. The CDR3 is 15 residues long. Germline V gene data show CDR1 as SGDLS and CDR2 as YYNGEE. The ends were cut back, 0 bases at V and 3 bases at J, with 9 bases in the middle. For the CDR3, the DNA is TGTGCCAGCAGCGTAGAGTCACTGTACACCGGGGAGCTGTTTTTT. This codes for CASSVESLYTGELFF.

This clonotype was detected only a few times. This chain connects TRBV20-1 to TRBJ1-4; the D is unclear. The V end was cut by 6 bases, the J end by 0 bases, with 8 bases between. CDR1 and CDR2 from the germline V gene are DFQATT and SNEGSKA (reference sequence). This CDR3 comprises 13 residues. The CDR3 protein is CSARGSTNEKLFF. DNA of the CDR3: TGCAGTGCACGAGGTTCAACTAATGAAAAACTGTTTTTT.

This clonotype was recorded at least ten times. This chain links TRBV21-1 with TRBJ2-1; the table calls TRBD1, which could not be checked here. TRBV21-1 is an annotated pseudogene. This CDR3 region has 16 residues. CDR3 amino acids: CASSGRGGVSYNEQFF. CDR3 coding DNA: TGTGCCAGCAGCGGCCGAGGGGGGGTCTCCTACAATGAGCAGTTCTTC.

This clonotype has a count of ten or more. The J gene is TRBJ2-5, the V gene TRBV3-1; D is undetermined. Germline V gene lookup returns CDR1 LGHDT and CDR2 YNNKEL (reference sequence). The CDR3 has 11 residues. Trimming shortened V by 0 bases and J by 9 bases, and 5 bases separated the two germline ends. The CDR3 loop reads CASSQEGPQYF. The CDR3 DNA reads as TGTGCCAGCAGCCAAGAAGGGCCCCAGTACTTC.

This clonotype was observed a few times. The chain recombines TRBV10-3 with TRBJ2-7; D unresolved. Trimming removed 7 bases from V and 5 bases from J, with 15 bases in between. The CDR3 totals 13 residues. Per the germline V gene, CDR1 is ENHRY and CDR2 is SYGVKD. The CDR3 sequence is CAITGKAFDEQYF. In nucleotides, the CDR3 is TGTGCCATCACCGGTAAGGCTTTTGACGAGCAGTACTTC.

The chain employs TRBV6-1 and TRBJ2-2, with a weak D call TRBD1 (6 bases). Germline lookup yields CDR1 MNHNS and CDR2 SASEGT. V dropped 7 bases and J dropped 1 base, with 10 bases sitting between them. This CDR3 region has 14 residues. The CDR3 reads CASTLTGNTGELFF. The CDR3, as DNA: TGTGCCAGCACCCTGACAGGGAACACCGGGGAGCTGTTTTTT.

This clonotype has a count of ten or more. This rearrangement joins TRBV7-9 to TRBJ2-7; D unresolved. The CDR3 has 14 residues. Looked up from germline, CDR1 is SEHNR and CDR2 is FQNEAQ (reference sequence). Trimming pared 5 bases from V and 5 bases from J, leaving 16 bases between. CDR3 sequence: CASSTEGKRNEQYF. For the CDR3, the DNA is TGTGCCAGCAGCACCGAAGGGAAACGGAACGAGCAGTACTTC.

The rearrangement joins TRBV7-9 to TRBJ1-1, with a weak D call TRBD1 (5 bases). This CDR3 has 15 residues. Germline V CDR1 and CDR2: SEHNR, FQNEAQ (reference sequence). Trimming shortened V by 5 bases and J by 3 bases, and 16 bases separated the two germline ends. CDR3 sequence reads: CASSPPGGSDTEAFF. The DNA for the CDR3 is TGTGCCAGCAGCCCCCCGGGGGGGTCGGACACTGAAGCTTTCTTT.

There are a few counts of this clonotype. The genes are TRBV20-1 and TRBJ2-7, with D perhaps matching TRBD2 (5 bases). The ends were cut back, 3 bases at V and 5 bases at J, with 14 bases in the middle. CDR3 length: 13 residues. Germline V gene lookup returns CDR1 DFQATT and CDR2 SNEGSKA (reference sequence). CDR3 amino acids: CSASSALVHEQYF. The CDR3 DNA reads TGCAGTGCTAGTTCAGCACTAGTCCACGAGCAGTACTTC.

This sequence joins TRBV29-1 and TRBJ1-1; D remains ambiguous. This CDR3 region has 13 residues. Germline V lookup: CDR1 SQVTM, CDR2 ANQGSEA. V was shortened by 3 bases and J by 4 bases, with 12 bases between the two germline ends. CDR3 bases: TGCAGCGTTGATAGTCAGGTGGGCACTGAAGCTTTCTTT. Amino acids: CSVDSQVGTEAFF.

The chain employs TRBV10-3 and TRBJ2-6; D remains ambiguous. Trimming took off 10 bases at V and 4 bases at J, with 11 bases between the two ends. CDR1 is ENHRY and CDR2 is SYGVKD in the germline V gene. This CDR3 is 13 amino acids long. CDR3 DNA sequence: TGTGCCACCACAGCTACCGGGGCCAACGTCCTGACTTTC. This gives the protein CATTATGANVLTF.

Only a few counts were recorded for this clonotype. This chain joins TRBV20-1 and TRBJ2-1, with 8 bases aligning to TRBD2. V shed 1 base, J shed 3 bases, and the junction held 5 bases outside the gene matches. This CDR3 has 15 amino acids. Germline assignment: CDR1 DFQATT and CDR2 SNEGSKA (reference sequence). The CDR3 nucleotides read TGCAGTGCTAGAGCCAGACTAGCGCACTACAATGAGCAGTTCTTC. This translates into CSARARLAHYNEQFF.